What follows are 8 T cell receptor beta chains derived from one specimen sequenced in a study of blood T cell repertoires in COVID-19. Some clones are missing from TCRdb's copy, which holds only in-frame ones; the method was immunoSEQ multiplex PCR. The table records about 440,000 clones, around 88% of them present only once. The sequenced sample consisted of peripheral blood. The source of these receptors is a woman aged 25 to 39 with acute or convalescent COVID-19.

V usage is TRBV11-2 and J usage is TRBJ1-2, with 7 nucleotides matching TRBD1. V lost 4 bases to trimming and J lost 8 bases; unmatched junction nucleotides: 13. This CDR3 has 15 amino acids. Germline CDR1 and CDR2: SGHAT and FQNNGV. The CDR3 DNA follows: TGTGCCAGCAGCTCCCGGCAGGGGGAAGGGAAAGGCTACACCTTC. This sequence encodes CASSSRQGEGKGYTF.

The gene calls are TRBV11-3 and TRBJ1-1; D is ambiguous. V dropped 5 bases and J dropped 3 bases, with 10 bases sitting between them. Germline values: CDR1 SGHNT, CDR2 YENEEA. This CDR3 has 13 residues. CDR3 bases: TGTGCCAGCAGCCTCACAGCATACACTGAAGCTTTCTTT. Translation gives CASSLTAYTEAFF.

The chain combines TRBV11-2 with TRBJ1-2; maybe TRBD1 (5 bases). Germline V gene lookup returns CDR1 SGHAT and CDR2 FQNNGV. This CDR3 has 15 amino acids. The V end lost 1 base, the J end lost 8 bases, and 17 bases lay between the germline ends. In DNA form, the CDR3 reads TGTGCCAGCAGCTTAGGGGGGACCTTAGCGGGAGGCTACACCTTC. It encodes CASSLGGTLAGGYTF.

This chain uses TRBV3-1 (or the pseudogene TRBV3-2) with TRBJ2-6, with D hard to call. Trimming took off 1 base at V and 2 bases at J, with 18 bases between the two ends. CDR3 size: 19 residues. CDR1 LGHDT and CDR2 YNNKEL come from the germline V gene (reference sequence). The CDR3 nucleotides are TGTGCCAGCAGCCAAGTCTCGGGTGCAGCGTCTCCTGGGGCCAACGTCCTGACTTTC. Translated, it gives CASSQVSGAASPGANVLTF.

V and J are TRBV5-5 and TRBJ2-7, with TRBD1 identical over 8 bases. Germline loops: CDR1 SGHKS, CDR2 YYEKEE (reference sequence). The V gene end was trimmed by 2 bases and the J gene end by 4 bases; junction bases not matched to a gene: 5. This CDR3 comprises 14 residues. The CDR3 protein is CASSFGTGNYEQYF. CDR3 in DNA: TGTGCCAGCAGCTTCGGGACAGGTAATTACGAGCAGTACTTC.

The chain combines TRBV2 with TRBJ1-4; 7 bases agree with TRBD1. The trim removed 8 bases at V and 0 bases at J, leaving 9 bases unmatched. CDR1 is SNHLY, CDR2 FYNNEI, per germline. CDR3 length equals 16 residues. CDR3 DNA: TGTGCCAGCGGTATTCTTGGGACAGCAACTAATGAAAAACTGTTTTTT. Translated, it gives CASGILGTATNEKLFF.

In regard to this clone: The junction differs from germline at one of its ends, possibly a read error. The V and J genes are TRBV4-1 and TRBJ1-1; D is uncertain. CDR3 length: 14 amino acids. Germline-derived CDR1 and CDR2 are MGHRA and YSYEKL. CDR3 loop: CASRQGYSLTEAFF. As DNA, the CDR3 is TGCGCCAGCAGACAAGGGTACAGTTTGACTGAAGCTTTCTTT.

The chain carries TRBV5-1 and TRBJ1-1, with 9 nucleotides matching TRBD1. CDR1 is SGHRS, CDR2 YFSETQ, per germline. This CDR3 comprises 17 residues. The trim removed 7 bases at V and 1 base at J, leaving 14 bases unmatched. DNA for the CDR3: TGCGCCAGCGGGGTGGGACAGGGAAGAAGAGGGAACACTGAAGCTTTCTTT. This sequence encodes CASGVGQGRRGNTEAFF.